This T cell receptor beta chain was identified during a study of blood T cell repertoires in COVID-19. At the level of the study: There were acute and convalescent COVID-19 samples, and they came from the United States, Italy and Spain. PBMCs, B-cell-depleted T cells, or T cells were the source of the cDNA or gDNA that made up the material.

In the original workflow: Amplification of reference gene primers was used by the study to estimate nucleated cell counts. Here immunoSEQ multiplex PCR was the method, and the copy in TCRdb shows in-frame clones only, minus some. D and trimming come from the DNA, and the V and J calls and clone size come from that table. The repertoire includes about 490,000 clones, roughly 85% of them detected once, and more than 3% sits in the top ten. The specimen was peripheral blood. The receptor was derived from a human donor in a cohort sampled during active COVID-19.

CDR3 sequence reads: CASSDEAGQPQHF. The DNA of the CDR3 is TGTGCCAGCAGTGACGAGGCTGGTCAGCCCCAGCATTTT. The chain joins TRBV6-4 to TRBJ1-5, with unresolved D. The V gene's germline CDR1 is MRHNA and CDR2 SNTAGT. The V end lost 2 bases, the J end lost 6 bases, and 8 bases lay between the germline ends. The CDR3 totals 13 residues.